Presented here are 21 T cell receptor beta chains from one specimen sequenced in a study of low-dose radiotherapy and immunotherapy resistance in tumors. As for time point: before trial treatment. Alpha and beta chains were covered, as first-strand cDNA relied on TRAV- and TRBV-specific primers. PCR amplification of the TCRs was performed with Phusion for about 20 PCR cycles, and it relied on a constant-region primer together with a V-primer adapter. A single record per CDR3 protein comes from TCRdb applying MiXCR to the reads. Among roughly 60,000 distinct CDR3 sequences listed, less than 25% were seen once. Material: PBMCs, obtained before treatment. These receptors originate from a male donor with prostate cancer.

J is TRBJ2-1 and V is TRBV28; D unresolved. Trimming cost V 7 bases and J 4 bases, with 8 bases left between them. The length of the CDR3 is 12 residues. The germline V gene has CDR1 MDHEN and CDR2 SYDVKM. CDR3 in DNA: TGTGCCAGCATTCAAGGGTACAATGAGCAGTTCTTC. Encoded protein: CASIQGYNEQFF.

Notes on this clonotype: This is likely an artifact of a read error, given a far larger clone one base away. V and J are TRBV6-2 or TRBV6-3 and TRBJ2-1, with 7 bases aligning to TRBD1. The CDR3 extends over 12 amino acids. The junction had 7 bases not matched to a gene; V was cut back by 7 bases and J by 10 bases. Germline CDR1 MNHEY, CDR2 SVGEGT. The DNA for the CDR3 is TGTGCCAGCAAACCGACAGGGTCCGAGCAGTTCTTC. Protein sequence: CASKPTGSEQFF.

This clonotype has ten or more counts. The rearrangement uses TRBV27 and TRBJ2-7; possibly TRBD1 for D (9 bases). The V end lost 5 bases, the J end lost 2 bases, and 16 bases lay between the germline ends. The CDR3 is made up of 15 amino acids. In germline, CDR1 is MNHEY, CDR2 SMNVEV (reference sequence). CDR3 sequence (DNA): TGTGCCAGCAGTCGCGGGGGGACAGGGACCTACGAGCAGTACTTC. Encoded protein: CASSRGGTGTYEQYF.

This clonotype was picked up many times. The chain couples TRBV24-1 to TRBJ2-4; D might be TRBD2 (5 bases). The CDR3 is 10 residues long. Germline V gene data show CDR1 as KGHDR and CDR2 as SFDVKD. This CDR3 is CGAWENIQYF. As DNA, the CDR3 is TGTGGGGCCTGGGAGAACATTCAGTACTTC.

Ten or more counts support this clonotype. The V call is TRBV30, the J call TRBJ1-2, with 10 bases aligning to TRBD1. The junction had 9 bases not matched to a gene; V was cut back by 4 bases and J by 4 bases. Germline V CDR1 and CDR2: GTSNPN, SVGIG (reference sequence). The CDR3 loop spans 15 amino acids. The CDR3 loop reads CAWTQGQGLGYGYTF. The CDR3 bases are TGTGCCTGGACACAGGGACAGGGGCTAGGCTATGGCTACACCTTC.

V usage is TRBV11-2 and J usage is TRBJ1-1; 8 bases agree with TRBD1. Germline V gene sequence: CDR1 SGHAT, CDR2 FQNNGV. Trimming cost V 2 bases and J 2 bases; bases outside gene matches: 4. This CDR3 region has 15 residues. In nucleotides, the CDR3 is TGTGCCAGCAGCTTAAGGACAGGGACCAACACTGAAGCTTTCTTT. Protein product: CASSLRTGTNTEAFF.

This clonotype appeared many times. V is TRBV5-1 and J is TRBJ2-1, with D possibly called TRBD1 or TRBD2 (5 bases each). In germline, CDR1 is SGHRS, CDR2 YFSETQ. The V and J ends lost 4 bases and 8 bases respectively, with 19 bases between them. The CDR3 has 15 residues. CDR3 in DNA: TGCGCCAGCAGCATCTCCGGGACCCTATGGGATGAGCAGTTCTTC. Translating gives CASSISGTLWDEQFF.

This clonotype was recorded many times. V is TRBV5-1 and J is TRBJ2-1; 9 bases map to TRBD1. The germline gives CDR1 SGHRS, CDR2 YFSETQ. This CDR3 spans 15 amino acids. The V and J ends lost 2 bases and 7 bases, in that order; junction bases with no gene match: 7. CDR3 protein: CASSLRTGAENEQFF. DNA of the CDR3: TGCGCCAGCAGCTTAAGGACAGGGGCCGAAAATGAGCAGTTCTTC.

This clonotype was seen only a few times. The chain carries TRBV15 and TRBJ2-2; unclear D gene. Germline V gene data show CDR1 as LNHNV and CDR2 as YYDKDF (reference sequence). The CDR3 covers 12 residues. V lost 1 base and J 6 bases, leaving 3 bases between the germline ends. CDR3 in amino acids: CATSRVAGELFF. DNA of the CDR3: TGTGCCACCAGCAGAGTCGCCGGGGAGCTGTTTTTT.

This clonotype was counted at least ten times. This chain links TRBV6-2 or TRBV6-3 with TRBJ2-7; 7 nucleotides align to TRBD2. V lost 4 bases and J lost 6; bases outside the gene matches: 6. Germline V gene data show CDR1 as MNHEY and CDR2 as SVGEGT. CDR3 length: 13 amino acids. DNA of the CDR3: TGTGCCAGCAGTTGGGGTGGGGAGGGCGAGCAGTACTTC. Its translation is CASSWGGEGEQYF.

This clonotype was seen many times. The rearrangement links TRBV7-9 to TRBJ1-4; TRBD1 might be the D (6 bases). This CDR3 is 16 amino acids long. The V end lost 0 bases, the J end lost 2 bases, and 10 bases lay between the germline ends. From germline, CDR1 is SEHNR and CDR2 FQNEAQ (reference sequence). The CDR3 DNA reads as TGTGCCAGCAGCTTAGCCCAGGGGTGGACTAATGAAAAACTGTTTTTT. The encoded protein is CASSLAQGWTNEKLFF.

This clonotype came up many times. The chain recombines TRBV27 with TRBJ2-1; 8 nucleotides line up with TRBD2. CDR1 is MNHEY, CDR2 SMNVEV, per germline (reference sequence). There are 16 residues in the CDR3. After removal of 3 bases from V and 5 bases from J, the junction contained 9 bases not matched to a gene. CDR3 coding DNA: TGTGCCAGCAGTTTGCCTGGGCTAGCGGGTAACAATGAGCAGTTCTTC. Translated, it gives CASSLPGLAGNNEQFF.

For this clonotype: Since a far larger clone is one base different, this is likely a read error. The CDR3 protein is CASSPPGLAGDGSYNEQYF. CDR3 sequence (DNA): TGTGCCAGCAGCCCACCGGGACTAGCGGGAGACGGCTCCTACAATGAGCAGTACTTC. This chain uses TRBV7-9 with TRBJ2-7; 14 bases are shared with TRBD2. V trimming: 5 bases; J trimming: 7 bases; junction bases outside the gene matches: 19. The CDR3 consists of 19 residues. Germline V lookup: CDR1 SEHNR, CDR2 FQNEAQ (reference sequence).

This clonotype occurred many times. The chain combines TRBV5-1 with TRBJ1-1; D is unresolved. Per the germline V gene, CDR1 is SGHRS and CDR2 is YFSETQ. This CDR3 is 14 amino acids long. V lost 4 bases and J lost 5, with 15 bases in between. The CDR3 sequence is CASSVGGDSTEAFF. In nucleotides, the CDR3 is TGCGCCAGCAGCGTAGGCGGGGATTCGACTGAAGCTTTCTTT.

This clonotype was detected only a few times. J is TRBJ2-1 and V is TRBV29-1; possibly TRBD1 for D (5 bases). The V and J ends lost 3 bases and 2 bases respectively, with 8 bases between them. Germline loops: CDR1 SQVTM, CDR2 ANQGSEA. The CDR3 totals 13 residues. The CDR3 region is CSVEVDTYNEQFF. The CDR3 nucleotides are TGCAGCGTTGAGGTGGACACCTACAATGAGCAGTTCTTC.

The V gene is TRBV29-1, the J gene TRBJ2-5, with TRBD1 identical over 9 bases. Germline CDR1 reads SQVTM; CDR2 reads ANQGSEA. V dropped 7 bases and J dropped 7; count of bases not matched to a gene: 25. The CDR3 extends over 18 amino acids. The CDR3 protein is CSAEEISRQGDYSGTQYF. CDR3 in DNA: TGCAGCGCTGAGGAGATTTCTAGACAGGGGGACTATAGTGGGACCCAGTACTTC.

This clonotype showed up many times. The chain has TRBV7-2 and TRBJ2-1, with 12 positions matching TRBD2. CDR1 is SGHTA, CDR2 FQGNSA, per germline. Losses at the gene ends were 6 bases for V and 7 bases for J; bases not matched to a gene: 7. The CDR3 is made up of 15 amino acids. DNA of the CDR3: TGTGCCAGCAGACAGACTAGCGGGAGAAGGAATGAGCAGTTCTTC. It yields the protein CASRQTSGRRNEQFF.

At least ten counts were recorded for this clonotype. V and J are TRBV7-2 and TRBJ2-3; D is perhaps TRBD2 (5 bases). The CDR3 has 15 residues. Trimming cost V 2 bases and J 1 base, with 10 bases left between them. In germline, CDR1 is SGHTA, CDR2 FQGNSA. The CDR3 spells CASSLSGSGTDTQYF. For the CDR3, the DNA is TGTGCCAGCAGCTTATCGGGTAGCGGCACAGATACGCAGTATTTT.

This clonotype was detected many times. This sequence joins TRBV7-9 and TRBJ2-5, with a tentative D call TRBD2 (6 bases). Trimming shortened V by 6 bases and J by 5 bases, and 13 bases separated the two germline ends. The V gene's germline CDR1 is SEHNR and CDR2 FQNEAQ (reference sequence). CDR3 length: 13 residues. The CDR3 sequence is CASRLAAMETQYF. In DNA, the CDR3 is TGTGCCAGCAGACTAGCTGCTATGGAGACCCAGTACTTC. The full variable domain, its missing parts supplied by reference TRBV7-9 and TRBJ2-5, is DTGVSQNPRHKITKRGQNVTFRCDPISEHNRLYWYRQTLGQGPEFLTYFQNEAQLEKSRLLSDRFSAERPKGSFSTLEIQRTEQGDSAMYLCASRLAAMETQYFGPGTRLLVL.

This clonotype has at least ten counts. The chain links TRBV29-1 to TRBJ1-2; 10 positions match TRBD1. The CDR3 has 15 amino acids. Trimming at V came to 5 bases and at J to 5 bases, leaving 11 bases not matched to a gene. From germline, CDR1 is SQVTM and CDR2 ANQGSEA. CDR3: CSVILDRGRLYGYTF. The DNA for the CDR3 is TGCAGCGTTATCTTAGACAGGGGGCGGTTATATGGCTACACCTTC.

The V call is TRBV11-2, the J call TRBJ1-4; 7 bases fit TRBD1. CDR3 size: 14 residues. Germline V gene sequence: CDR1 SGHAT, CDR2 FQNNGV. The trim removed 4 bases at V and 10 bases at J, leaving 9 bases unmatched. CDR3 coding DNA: TGTGCCAGCAGCTCTGACAGGGCTGGGGGAAAACTGTTTTTT. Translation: CASSSDRAGGKLFF.